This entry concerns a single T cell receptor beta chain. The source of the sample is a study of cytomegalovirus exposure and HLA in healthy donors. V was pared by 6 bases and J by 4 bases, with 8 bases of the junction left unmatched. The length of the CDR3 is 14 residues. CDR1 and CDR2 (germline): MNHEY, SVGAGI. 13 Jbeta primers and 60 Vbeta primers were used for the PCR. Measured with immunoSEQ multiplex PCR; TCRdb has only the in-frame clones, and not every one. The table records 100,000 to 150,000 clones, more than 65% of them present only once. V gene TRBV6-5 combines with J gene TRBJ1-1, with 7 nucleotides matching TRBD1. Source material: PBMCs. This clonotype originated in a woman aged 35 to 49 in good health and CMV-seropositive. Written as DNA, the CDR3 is TGTGCCAGCAGCCCCACCCCAGGGGGCACTGAAGCTTTCTTT. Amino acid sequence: CASSPTPGGTEAFF.